A single sample gave rise to the 21 T cell receptor beta chains below, sequenced in a study of PD-1 blockade in classical Hodgkin lymphoma. Following autologous stem cell transplantation, relapse occurred in every patient, and exposure to brentuximab vedotin varied. Only in-frame clones appear in the TCRdb table, and some are missing; sequencing was by immunoSEQ multiplex PCR. This table has over 50,000 clones, 73% appearing once. The sequencing here drew on peripheral blood mononuclear cells (PBMCs), taken before the second cycle of nivolumab. These receptors all stem from a human donor with classical Hodgkin lymphoma.

The chain carries TRBV10-1 and TRBJ1-1; D unclear. The CDR3 runs 13 residues. V was trimmed by 5 bases and J by 2 bases, leaving 9 bases between them. Germline V CDR1 and CDR2: WNHNN, SYGVQD (reference sequence). As DNA, the CDR3 is TGCGCCAGCAGTCTTCGGACTAACACTGAAGCTTTCTTT. Protein product: CASSLRTNTEAFF.

This clone has just a few counts. This rearrangement joins TRBV9 to TRBJ1-1; D is perhaps TRBD1 (6 bases). V was cut by 3 bases and J by 5 bases, with 20 bases left in between. CDR1 SGDLS and CDR2 YYNGEE come from the germline V gene. The CDR3 spans 16 residues. The CDR3 DNA reads as TGTGCCAGCAGCGAGCGAGGGGGAGGTAGGGGAACTGAAGCTTTCTTT. Protein sequence: CASSERGGGRGTEAFF.

The table lists this clone with a few counts. This chain links TRBV7-9 with TRBJ1-5, with TRBD1 matching 7 bases. J was trimmed by 2 bases and V by 5 bases; bases with no gene match: 3. The CDR3 contains 14 residues. Per the germline V gene, CDR1 is SEHNR and CDR2 is FQNEAQ (reference sequence). The CDR3 DNA reads TGTGCCAGCAGCCCCGGACAGGGCAATCAGCCCCAGCATTTT. Amino acid sequence: CASSPGQGNQPQHF.

The V and J genes are TRBV7-9 and TRBJ1-4; D gene ambiguous. This CDR3 is 15 amino acids long. Germline-derived CDR1 and CDR2 are SEHNR and FQNEAQ (reference sequence). V was clipped by 1 base and J by 0 bases, with 6 bases between them. CDR3 loop: CASSLVGTTNEKLFF. DNA of the CDR3: TGTGCCAGCAGCTTAGTGGGAACAACTAATGAAAAACTGTTTTTT. Drawing the rest from reference TRBV7-9 and TRBJ1-4, the complete variable domain is DTGVSQNPRHKITKRGQNVTFRCDPISEHNRLYWYRQTLGQGPEFLTYFQNEAQLEKSRLLSDRFSAERPKGSFSTLEIQRTEQGDSAMYLCASSLVGTTNEKLFFGSGTQLSVL.

This clone occurred a few times. The J gene is TRBJ1-2, the V gene TRBV7-2; 10 nucleotides match TRBD1. Germline CDR1 reads SGHTA; CDR2 reads FQGNSA. This CDR3 comprises 17 residues. V lost 5 bases, J lost 3 bases, and 12 bases stayed unmatched. CDR3 sequence: CASSPAAGTGAHYGYTF. The CDR3 bases are TGTGCCAGCAGCCCCGCCGCCGGGACAGGGGCGCACTATGGCTACACCTTC.

The genes are TRBV7-7 and TRBJ2-3; 11 bases are a match to TRBD2. Trimming cost V 5 bases and J 5 bases; bases outside gene matches: 6. Germline V gene lookup returns CDR1 SSHAT and CDR2 FNYEAQ (reference sequence). CDR3 length: 15 amino acids. DNA for the CDR3: TGTGCCAGCAGCCCTACTAGCGGGAGTGGAGATACGCAGTATTTT. This encodes CASSPTSGSGDTQYF.

This clone was seen a few times. The chain has TRBV28 and TRBJ2-3; TRBD2 might be the D (5 bases). The germline gives CDR1 MDHEN, CDR2 SYDVKM. V lost 5 bases and J 1 base, leaving 13 bases between the germline ends. This CDR3 is 15 amino acids long. The CDR3 DNA is TGTGCCAGCAGTGGGCAGGACTTGGGCACAGATACGCAGTATTTT. Encoded protein: CASSGQDLGTDTQYF. The full variable domain, completed using reference TRBV28 and TRBJ2-3, is DVKVTQSSRYLVKRTGEKVFLECVQDMDHENMFWYRQDPGLGLRLIYFSYDVKMKEKGDIPEGYSVSREKKERFSLILESASTNQTSMYLCASSGQDLGTDTQYFGPGTRLTVL.

DNA for the CDR3: TGTGCCAGTAGTCAGGGACAGGGCTACAATGAGCAGTTCTTC. Its protein product is CASSQGQGYNEQFF. V usage is TRBV19 and J usage is TRBJ2-1; 9 bases are shared with TRBD1. CDR1 is LNHDA, CDR2 SQIVND, per germline (reference sequence). V was clipped by 5 bases and J by 3 bases; unmatched bases: 2. The CDR3 length is 14 residues. The full variable domain, rest sourced from reference TRBV19 and TRBJ2-1, is DGGITQSPKYLFRKEGQNVTLSCEQNLNHDAMYWYRQDPGQGLRLIYYSQIVNDFQKGDIAEGYSVSREKKESFPLTVTSAQKNPTAFYLCASSQGQGYNEQFFGPGTRLTVL.

The chain is built from TRBV11-2 and TRBJ2-1; 7 nucleotides agree with TRBD2. The ends lost 1 base at V and 7 bases at J; junction bases unmatched: 7. This CDR3 has 15 residues. The germline V gene encodes CDR1 SGHAT and CDR2 FQNNGV. The CDR3 reads CASSLADFGGNEQFF. In DNA form, the CDR3 reads TGTGCCAGCAGCTTAGCGGACTTCGGGGGGAATGAGCAGTTCTTC.

The rearrangement joins TRBV6-5 to TRBJ2-7, with D perhaps being TRBD1 or TRBD2 (5 bases each). The CDR3 has 14 residues. CDR1 is MNHEY, CDR2 SVGAGI, per germline. V was shortened by 5 bases and J by 3 bases, with 14 bases between the two germline ends. DNA of the CDR3: TGTGCCAGCAGTCTAGGGACGGCGAACTACGAGCAGTACTTC. It specifies CASSLGTANYEQYF.

The rearrangement joins TRBV15 to TRBJ2-2; the D call may be TRBD1 or TRBD2 (5 bases each). Germline assignment: CDR1 LNHNV and CDR2 YYDKDF (reference sequence). CDR3 length equals 16 residues. The V end lost 0 bases, the J end lost 3 bases, and 11 bases lay between the germline ends. The CDR3 sequence: CATSRDEGFDTGELFF. The CDR3 DNA is TGTGCCACCAGCAGAGATGAGGGGTTCGACACCGGGGAGCTGTTTTTT.

V and J are TRBV7-9 and TRBJ2-5, with D perhaps assigned TRBD1 or TRBD2 (5 bases each). Trimming removed 5 bases at V and 3 bases at J, with 13 bases between. CDR3 length: 14 residues. Germline V gene data show CDR1 as SEHNR and CDR2 as FQNEAQ (reference sequence). The chain's CDR3 is CASSVGTGKETQYF. The CDR3 DNA reads TGTGCCAGCAGCGTCGGGACCGGTAAAGAGACCCAGTACTTC.

The gene calls are TRBV9 and TRBJ2-3; TRBD2 matches 7 bases. V gave up 1 base and J gave up 2 bases; unmatched junction bases: 1. CDR1 and CDR2 (germline): SGDLS, YYNGEE. This CDR3 spans 14 amino acids. This CDR3 is CASSVRLATDTQYF. In nucleotides, the CDR3 is TGTGCCAGCAGCGTACGACTAGCCACAGATACGCAGTATTTT. The whole variable domain, remainder taken from reference TRBV9 and TRBJ2-3, is DSGVTQTPKHLITATGQRVTLRCSPRSGDLSVYWYQQSLDQGLQFLIQYYNGEERAKGNILERFSAQQFPDLHSELNLSSLELGDSALYFCASSVRLATDTQYFGPGTRLTVL.

The rearrangement uses TRBV19 and TRBJ1-5; 7 nucleotides match TRBD1. V shed 10 bases, J shed 1 base, and the junction held 7 bases outside the gene matches. CDR1 LNHDA and CDR2 SQIVND come from the germline V gene (reference sequence). The CDR3 loop spans 14 amino acids. The CDR3: CATRQGTSNQPQHF. As DNA, the CDR3 is TGTGCCACCAGACAGGGCACGAGCAATCAGCCCCAGCATTTT. Complete variable domain (other parts from reference TRBV19 and TRBJ1-5): DGGITQSPKYLFRKEGQNVTLSCEQNLNHDAMYWYRQDPGQGLRLIYYSQIVNDFQKGDIAEGYSVSREKKESFPLTVTSAQKNPTAFYLCATRQGTSNQPQHFGDGTRLSIL.

The chain combines TRBV4-1 with TRBJ2-5, with D perhaps TRBD2 (7 bases). Germline loops: CDR1 MGHRA, CDR2 YSYEKL. The CDR3 runs 14 residues. The V and J ends lost 0 bases and 9 bases respectively, with 14 bases between them. CDR3 sequence: CASSQDIREGAQYF. The CDR3 coding sequence is TGCGCCAGCAGCCAAGATATAAGGGAGGGGGCCCAGTACTTC.

The chain has TRBV30 and TRBJ2-5; D is unresolved. This CDR3 is built from 15 residues. The V end was cut by 1 base, the J end by 4 bases, with 16 bases between. The germline CDR1 and CDR2 sequences are GTSNPN and SVGIG (reference sequence). The CDR3 loop reads CAWSALWSGGETQYF. The CDR3 DNA follows: TGTGCCTGGAGTGCCCTTTGGTCTGGCGGAGAGACCCAGTACTTC.

This clone was seen only a few times. The chain recombines TRBV7-9 with TRBJ1-1; D is possibly TRBD1 (6 bases). The CDR3 length is 15 residues. Germline-derived CDR1 and CDR2 are SEHNR and FQNEAQ (reference sequence). V lost 4 bases, J lost 1 base, and 13 bases lay in between. The CDR3 DNA sequence: TGTGCCAGCAGCTCCCAACTACAGGGGAACACTGAAGCTTTCTTT. It codes for CASSSQLQGNTEAFF.

The chain couples TRBV7-3 to TRBJ2-5; D is possibly TRBD2 (7 bases). CDR1 and CDR2 (germline): SGHTA, FQGTGA. V lost 5 bases to trimming and J lost 7 bases, with 17 bases between them. This CDR3 comprises 14 residues. CDR3 protein: CASSLRGASGTQYF. CDR3 in DNA: TGTGCCAGCAGCCTTCGGGGGGCCTCGGGGACCCAGTACTTC.

This clone was observed a handful of times. The rearrangement uses TRBV6-5 and TRBJ1-4; 7 bases match TRBD1. Germline V lookup: CDR1 MNHEY, CDR2 SVGAGI. The trim removed 0 bases at V and 4 bases at J, leaving 2 bases unmatched. The length of the CDR3 is 15 residues. CDR3 sequence reads: CASSYSTGNNEKLFF. The CDR3 bases are TGTGCCAGCAGTTACTCGACAGGGAATAATGAAAAACTGTTTTTT.

In this sample, this clone turned up once. J is TRBJ2-7 and V is TRBV9; 8 bases agree with TRBD2. The CDR3 runs 14 residues. The junction had 5 bases not matched to a gene; V was cut back by 4 bases and J by 2 bases. The germline CDR1 and CDR2 sequences are SGDLS and YYNGEE. CDR3: CASSLGLGTYEQYF. The CDR3 DNA sequence: TGTGCCAGCAGCTTGGGACTAGGTACCTACGAGCAGTACTTC.

The chain is built from TRBV6-5 and TRBJ1-1; no firm D call. V was pared by 0 bases and J by 5 bases, with 13 bases between. CDR1 is MNHEY, CDR2 SVGAGI, per germline. This CDR3 region has 15 residues. Here the CDR3 DNA reads TGTGCCAGCAGTTACTCGGCGGGTGGGGTAACTGAAGCTTTCTTT. It is translated as CASSYSAGGVTEAFF.